The clone carrying this TCR beta chain was picked up many times. The CDR3 length is 15 residues. The trim removed 5 bases at V and 4 bases at J, leaving 8 bases unmatched. Germline V gene data show CDR1 as SGHTA and CDR2 as FQGNSA. The data were obtained in a study of spatial heterogeneity in lung cancer. Study details: Consistently, beta-chain sequences turned up in larger numbers than alpha-chain sequences did.

Noted time point: sample taken at primary tumor resection. The input material, whole RNA from tumor, nontumor lung or frozen PBMC, was sequenced unsorted. TCRdb called the 5' RACE reads again in MiXCR, with one record for every CDR3 protein. In the table there are about 92,000 distinct CDR3 sequences, about 12% of which are singletons. V usage is TRBV7-2 and J usage is TRBJ2-7; 10 bases map to TRBD2. This TCR was sampled from a male donor with early-stage non-small cell lung cancer. The sample here was PBMCs, taken at surgery. The DNA of the CDR3 is TGTGCCAGCAGCGCCCGGACTAGCGGAGATTACGAGCAGTACTTC. It yields the protein CASSARTSGDYEQYF.